Below, 18 T cell receptor beta chains from the same sample are listed, as sequenced in a study of spatial heterogeneity in lung cancer. The study's findings and limits: Tumor mutation counts were tracked by expanded intratumoral alpha and beta TCR counts.

Time point of the sample: sample taken at primary tumor resection. TCRdb independently ran MiXCR on the 5' RACE reads; one entry per CDR3 protein. Among roughly 8,400 distinct CDR3 sequences, roughly 4.3% were seen once, and the ten largest hold more than 9%. Their specific antigens are unknown. The source was lung tumor tissue, collected at surgery. The receptors shown here come from a female donor with early-stage non-small cell lung cancer.

This clonotype was seen ten or more times. A much larger clone differs from this one at a single base, so this may be a read error. The J gene is TRBJ1-2, the V gene TRBV24-1, with D possibly TRBD1 on 6 matching bases. The length of the CDR3 is 12 residues. Germline CDR1 reads KGHDR; CDR2 reads SFDVKD. The CDR3 spells CATSDWTDGYNF. The DNA for the CDR3 is TGTGCCACCAGTGATTGGACAGATGGCTACAACTTC.

This clonotype is termed medium-sized. The chain couples TRBV20-1 to TRBJ2-7; 9 nucleotides align to TRBD2. Germline CDR1 is DFQATT and CDR2 is SNEGSKA (reference sequence). With V trimmed by 3 bases and J by 0 bases, 6 bases remained unmatched. The CDR3 has 15 amino acids. CDR3 residues: CSARVLTSGSYEQYF. The CDR3 bases are TGCAGTGCTAGGGTATTGACTAGCGGCTCCTACGAGCAGTACTTC.

This clonotype was counted at least ten times. The chain uses TRBV6-2 or TRBV6-3 and TRBJ2-3; the match to TRBD2 covers 9 bases. V was clipped by 0 bases and J by 2 bases; unmatched bases: 9. CDR3 length equals 18 residues. The germline V gene has CDR1 MNHEY and CDR2 SVGEGT. CDR3 in amino acids: CASSYSTGLAGNTDTQYF. As DNA, the CDR3 is TGTGCCAGCAGTTACTCGACGGGGCTAGCGGGGAACACAGATACGCAGTATTTT.

This clonotype has at least ten counts. The chain has TRBV7-9 and TRBJ1-5; possibly TRBD1 for D (5 bases). The germline gives CDR1 SEHNR, CDR2 FQNEAQ (reference sequence). CDR3 length: 13 residues. Between the trimmed V and J ends, which lost 5 bases and 5 bases, there was a span of 10 bases. CDR3 sequence: CASSPGGYQPQHF. Written as DNA, the CDR3 is TGTGCCAGCAGCCCCGGGGGATATCAGCCCCAGCATTTT.

This clonotype occurred many times. The chain recombines TRBV11-2 with TRBJ1-2; 8 nucleotides agree with TRBD1. The germline CDR1 and CDR2 sequences are SGHAT and FQNNGV. This CDR3 is 13 amino acids long. Trimming took 5 bases from V and 5 from J; bases not matched to a gene: 4. Here the CDR3 DNA reads TGTGCCAGCAGCCCAGGACAGGGTTATGGCTACACCTTC. Protein: CASSPGQGYGYTF.

This clonotype appeared many times. The chain recombines TRBV20-1 with TRBJ2-3; TRBD2 agrees at 14 bases. Trimming cost V 3 bases and J 6 bases; bases outside gene matches: 8. Germline lookup yields CDR1 DFQATT and CDR2 SNEGSKA (reference sequence). This CDR3 comprises 16 residues. The CDR3 here is CSAREGTSGSMDTQYF. CDR3 nucleotide sequence: TGCAGTGCTAGGGAAGGGACTAGCGGGAGTATGGATACGCAGTATTTT.

This clonotype has ten or more counts. The chain combines TRBV7-8 with TRBJ2-5; 9 nucleotides align to TRBD2. CDR3 size: 14 residues. Germline CDR1 SGHVS, CDR2 FQNEAQ. V lost 3 bases and J lost 4; bases outside the gene matches: 3. CDR3 residues: CASSFSGRAETQYF. DNA for the CDR3: TGTGCCAGCAGCTTTAGCGGGAGAGCAGAGACCCAGTACTTC.

By proportion, this clonotype is medium-sized. In DNA, the CDR3 is TGTGCCACCGGAGGGGCTACAGATACGCAGTATTTT. Translation: CATGGATDTQYF. The chain couples TRBV24-1 to TRBJ2-3, with a possible D match to TRBD2 (6 bases). Germline CDR1 KGHDR, CDR2 SFDVKD. V gave up 9 bases and J gave up 3 bases, with 9 bases separating them. This CDR3 has 12 residues.

Relative to its sample, this clonotype is medium-sized (0.01 to 0.1%). The chain links TRBV5-1 to TRBJ2-2; 7 bases are a match to TRBD1. CDR1 and CDR2 (germline): SGHRS, YFSETQ. The CDR3 sequence is 16 residues long. J lost 5 bases, V lost 4 bases, and 11 bases had no gene match. CDR3 in DNA: TGCGCCAGCAGCGGAGCCGGACAGGAGCTTACCGGGGAGCTGTTTTTT. Its translation: CASSGAGQELTGELFF.

The sample holds many counts of this clonotype. The V call is TRBV6-1, the J call TRBJ2-1; no clear D gene. The V gene's germline CDR1 is MNHNS and CDR2 SASEGT. CDR3 size: 12 residues. V was trimmed by 7 bases and J by 8 bases, leaving 12 bases between them. CDR3 amino acids: CASNQVEYEQFF. CDR3 DNA sequence: TGTGCCAGCAATCAGGTTGAGTATGAGCAGTTCTTC.

This clonotype came up many times. This chain links TRBV5-1 with TRBJ2-2; 7 bases fit TRBD1. This CDR3 is 15 amino acids long. The germline gives CDR1 SGHRS, CDR2 YFSETQ. The trim removed 1 base at V and 3 bases at J, leaving 3 bases unmatched. For the CDR3, the DNA is TGCGCCAGCAGCTTGAGGGGGCAGGACACCGGGGAGCTGTTTTTT. As protein: CASSLRGQDTGELFF. Supplemented by reference TRBV5-1 and TRBJ2-2, the full variable domain reads KAGVTQTPRYLIKTRGQQVTLSCSPISGHRSVSWYQQTPGQGLQFLFEYFSETQRNKGNFPGRFSGRQFSNSRSEMNVSTLELGDSALYLCASSLRGQDTGELFFGEGSRLTVL.

By share, this clonotype ranks as medium-sized. The chain carries TRBV6-2 or TRBV6-3 and TRBJ2-5, with D unclear. This CDR3 spans 11 amino acids. Between the trimmed V and J ends, which lost 4 bases and 4 bases, there was a span of 4 bases. The germline V gene encodes CDR1 MNHEY and CDR2 SVGEGT. The CDR3 protein is CASSWGETQYF. The CDR3 DNA reads as TGTGCCAGCAGTTGGGGAGAGACCCAGTACTTC.

The chain joins TRBV7-6 to TRBJ2-5; 9 bases fit TRBD2. The CDR3 spans 16 residues. Germline V gene lookup returns CDR1 SGHVS and CDR2 FNYEAQ. Unmatched junction bases numbered 10, after V lost 4 bases and J lost 4 bases. The CDR3 here is CASSSPAGGIPETQYF. The DNA for the CDR3 is TGTGCCAGCAGCTCCCCCGCGGGAGGGATTCCAGAGACCCAGTACTTC.

By proportion, this clonotype is medium-sized (0.01 to 0.1%). The chain links TRBV10-1 to TRBJ2-5, with D unclear. V shed 0 bases and J shed 0 bases, with 5 bases lying between them. The CDR3 covers 14 residues. Germline V gives CDR1 WNHNN, CDR2 SYGVQD (reference sequence). The CDR3 loop is CASSESDDQETQYF. The DNA of the CDR3 is TGCGCCAGCAGTGAGTCGGACGACCAAGAGACCCAGTACTTC.

By share, this clonotype ranks as medium-sized. As DNA, the CDR3 is TGTGCCAGCAGCTTAGTGGGCGGGATGGGCCAATACGAGCAGTACTTC. Translated, it gives CASSLVGGMGQYEQYF. The V gene is TRBV11-2, the J gene TRBJ2-7, with a possible D match to TRBD2 (6 bases). Trimming removed 1 base from V and 4 bases from J, with 17 bases in between. CDR3 size: 16 residues. Germline CDR1 reads SGHAT; CDR2 reads FQNNGV.

This chain connects TRBV18 to TRBJ2-1, with TRBD2 as a possible D gene (6 bases). Trimming stripped 6 bases from V and 9 bases from J, with 12 bases between. CDR1 KGHSH and CDR2 LQKENI come from the germline V gene. The CDR3 covers 12 residues. The CDR3 nucleotides read TGTGCCAGCTCGACGAGTAGCGGTGAGCAGTTCTTC. Its protein is CASSTSSGEQFF.

This clonotype was recorded at least ten times. The chain carries TRBV19 and TRBJ1-5; no clear D gene. The CDR3 sequence is 14 residues long. In germline, CDR1 is LNHDA, CDR2 SQIVND (reference sequence). Trimming stripped 5 bases from V and 4 bases from J, with 12 bases between. CDR3 in amino acids: CASSLKISNQPQHF. The CDR3 DNA sequence: TGTGCCAGTAGTCTCAAGATTTCTAATCAGCCCCAGCATTTT.

This clonotype was observed at least ten times. The rearrangement links TRBV14 to TRBJ2-7, with 8 nucleotides matching TRBD1. V shed 5 bases, J shed 2 bases, and the junction held 8 bases outside the gene matches. Germline CDR1 reads SGHDN; CDR2 reads FVKESK. The CDR3 length is 15 residues. CDR3 nucleotide sequence: TGTGCCAGCAGCTATGACAGGGGTGGAACCTACGAGCAGTACTTC. This translates into CASSYDRGGTYEQYF.